This entry features one T cell receptor beta chain sequence. Its antigen is not known. The data stem from a study of Graves' ophthalmopathy and Graves' hyperthyroidism. About the study: Peripheral blood sampling occurred at initial diagnosis, before any treatment. Study-level points and caveats: Separation of ophthalmopathy from stable hyperthyroidism was achieved by a 13-signature model, at 85% to 90% sensitivity and just over 80% specificity. The model predicted progression of ophthalmopathy with a sensitivity of 60% to 71%, and its specificity was 72.22%.

Amplified TCR beta CDR3 regions were obtained using RNA transcripts as template. A first-round RT-PCR used HTBI primers, followed by a second-round multiplex PCR. TCRdb reprocessed the multiplex PCR reads with MiXCR, giving one entry per CDR3 protein. The table has some 400,000 distinct CDR3 sequences, approximately 20% seen once; the top ten hold around 1.4%. V lost 5 bases to trimming and J lost 5 bases, with 18 bases between them. Looked up from germline, CDR1 is SEHNR and CDR2 is FQNEAQ (reference sequence). The CDR3 is made up of 15 amino acids. Sequenced input: peripheral blood. This receptor was identified in a woman between 18 and 30 years old with Graves' ophthalmopathy. The chain employs TRBV7-9 and TRBJ1-1, with D possibly being TRBD1 (6 bases). CDR3 region: CASSPGGGRVTEAFF. CDR3 nucleotides: TGTGCCAGCAGCCCCGGCGGGGGGCGGGTAACTGAAGCTTTCTTT.